These T cell receptor beta chains were read from a single sample in a study of T cells after yellow fever vaccination. A single record per CDR3 protein comes from TCRdb applying MiXCR to the 5' RACE reads. Here the sample spans roughly 260,000 distinct CDR3 sequences, about an eighth being singletons. The sequences come from CD4+ T cells sorted from PBMCs, collected 45 days after the yellow fever booster vaccination. Every receptor here comes from a man aged 25 to 40 who received the YFV17D yellow fever vaccine. CDR3s leave out the opening cysteine and the closing phenylalanine or tryptophan. The D gene is left open where the match is weak. Rows give clone size only sometimes, using once, few, many, or a class for an expanded clone.

d_call | j_call | cdr3_length | v_call | clone_size | cdr3_aa
TRBD2 | TRBJ2-3 | 14 | TRBV6-5 | . | ASSSSRGGRTDTQY
TRBD1 | TRBJ2-7 | 13 | TRBV7-2 | . | ASSLGGQGWYEQY
. | TRBJ2-1 | 9 | TRBV24-1 | . | ATKGYNEQF
. | TRBJ2-5 | 13 | TRBV5-1 | . | ASSSSTRTGETQY
. | TRBJ2-3 | 12 | TRBV12-3/TRBV12-4 | many | ASSLAASTDTQY
TRBD1 | TRBJ1-2 | 13 | TRBV6-1 | . | ASSRRGTEFYGYT
TRBD2 | TRBJ2-1 | 12 | TRBV29-1 | few | SVLDGLAGGEQF
. | TRBJ2-5 | 12 | TRBV24-1 | . | ATSDPDGLETQY
. | TRBJ1-5 | 10 | TRBV29-1 | . | SVAIYNQPQH
. | TRBJ1-1 | 11 | TRBV5-1 | . | ASSWEGNTEAF
. | TRBJ2-2 | 11 | TRBV6-6 | . | ASWAGYTGELF
. | TRBJ2-1 | 13 | TRBV9 | few | ASSVGGRWPDEQF
TRBD2 | TRBJ2-7 | 16 | TRBV27 | . | ASSLSRRTSGRAYEQY
. | TRBJ2-7 | 13 | TRBV7-6 | few | ASSLRGEAGSEQY
. | TRBJ2-7 | 12 | TRBV7-6 | . | ASSLGLPTYEQY
. | TRBJ2-3 | 13 | TRBV27 | . | ASRLGVWDTDTQY
. | TRBJ2-7 | 12 | TRBV12-3/TRBV12-4 | . | ASRERVNSYEQY
. | TRBJ1-3 | 11 | TRBV10-2 | . | ASSWDSGNTIY
. | TRBJ1-1 | 10 | TRBV20-1 | many | SASRQATEAF
. | TRBJ2-7 | 10 | TRBV7-2 | . | ASSLVRTEQY
TRBD2 | TRBJ2-1 | 14 | TRBV7-2 | few | ATGTSGSLEYNEQF
. | TRBJ2-2 | 11 | TRBV2 | . | ASRGQNTGELF
TRBD2 | TRBJ2-3 | 13 | TRBV7-8 | few | ASSPERGIRDTQY
. | TRBJ1-5 | 12 | TRBV4-3 | . | ASSQGFSNQPQH
. | TRBJ2-7 | 13 | TRBV6-2/TRBV6-3 | . | ASNQLVGGIYEQY
TRBD1 | TRBJ1-2 | 13 | TRBV25-1 | few | ASSGRDRGAYGYT
. | TRBJ2-5 | 11 | TRBV12-3/TRBV12-4 | many | ASSLAGQQTQY
. | TRBJ2-7 | 11 | TRBV12-3/TRBV12-4 | many | ASSLTHSYEQY
. | TRBJ2-2 | 14 | TRBV20-1 | few | SARDAQAHTTGELF
TRBD2 | TRBJ2-7 | 12 | TRBV5-1 | . | ASTSGSLGSEQY
. | TRBJ2-2 | 10 | TRBV12-3/TRBV12-4 | few | ASRGGTGELF
. | TRBJ1-2 | 9 | TRBV20-1 | few | SARAGSGYT
TRBD1 | TRBJ1-2 | 11 | TRBV12-3/TRBV12-4 | few | ASSSQGSYGYT
. | TRBJ2-3 | 12 | TRBV6-5 | . | ASSYLTATDTQY
TRBD2 | TRBJ2-1 | 12 | TRBV9 | . | ASSVSGSYPEQF
. | TRBJ2-2 | 9 | TRBV10-3 | . | AIGPSGELF
. | TRBJ1-4 | 12 | TRBV4-3 | . | ASSQDEGIGKLF
TRBD2 | TRBJ2-1 | 14 | TRBV7-9 | . | ASSPIRTSGYNEQF
. | TRBJ2-2 | 14 | TRBV20-1 | few | SARDGLGRSFGELF
. | TRBJ2-1 | 11 | TRBV4-2 | many | ASSQGPRNEQF
. | TRBJ1-5 | 12 | TRBV10-3 | . | AILQGLGNQPQH
. | TRBJ2-4 | 12 | TRBV20-1 | few | SARDWGGKNIQY
TRBD2 | TRBJ2-3 | 15 | TRBV15 | . | ATSARLAGGPSDTQY
. | TRBJ2-4 | 11 | TRBV12-3/TRBV12-4 | few | ASSPQNRNIQY